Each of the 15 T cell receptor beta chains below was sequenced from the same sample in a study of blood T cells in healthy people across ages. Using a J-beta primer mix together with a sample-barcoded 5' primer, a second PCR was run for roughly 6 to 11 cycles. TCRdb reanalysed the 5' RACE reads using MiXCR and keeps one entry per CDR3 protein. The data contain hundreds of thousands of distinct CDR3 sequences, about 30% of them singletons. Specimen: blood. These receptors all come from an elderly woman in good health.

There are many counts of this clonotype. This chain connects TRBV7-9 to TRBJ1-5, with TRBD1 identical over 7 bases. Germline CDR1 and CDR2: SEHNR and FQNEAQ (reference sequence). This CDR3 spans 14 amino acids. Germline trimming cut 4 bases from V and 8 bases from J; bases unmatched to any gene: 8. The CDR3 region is CASSYRGSGEPQHF. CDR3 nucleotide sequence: TGTGCCAGCAGCTACAGGGGAAGCGGAGAGCCCCAGCATTTT.

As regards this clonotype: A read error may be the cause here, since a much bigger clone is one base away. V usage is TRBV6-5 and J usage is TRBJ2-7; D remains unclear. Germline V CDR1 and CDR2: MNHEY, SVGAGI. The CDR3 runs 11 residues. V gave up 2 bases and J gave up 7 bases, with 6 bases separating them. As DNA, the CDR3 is TGTGCCAGCAGTTACCACAATGAGCAGTACTTC. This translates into CASSYHNEQYF.

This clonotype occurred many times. For the CDR3, the DNA is TGTGCCAGCAGCGAGGGGGGGTTAGCGGGGGGATCCTACAATGAGCAGTTCTTC. Translated: CASSEGGLAGGSYNEQFF. The chain uses TRBV2 and TRBJ2-1; 10 nucleotides line up with TRBD2. CDR1 is SNHLY and CDR2 is FYNNEI in the germline V gene. CDR3 length equals 18 residues. V lost 6 bases and J lost 1; bases outside the gene matches: 12.

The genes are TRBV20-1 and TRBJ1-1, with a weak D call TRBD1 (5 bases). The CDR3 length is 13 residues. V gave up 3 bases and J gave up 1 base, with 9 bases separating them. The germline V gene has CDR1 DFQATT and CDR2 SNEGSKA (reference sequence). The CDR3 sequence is CSARGTENTEAFF. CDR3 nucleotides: TGCAGTGCTAGGGGGACGGAGAACACTGAAGCTTTCTTT.

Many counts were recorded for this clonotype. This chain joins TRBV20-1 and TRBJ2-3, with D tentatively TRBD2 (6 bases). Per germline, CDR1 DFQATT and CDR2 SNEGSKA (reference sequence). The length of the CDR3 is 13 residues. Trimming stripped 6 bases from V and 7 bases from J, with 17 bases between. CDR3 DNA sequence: TGCAGTGCAGTACCCGGCGGGGAACATACGCAGTATTTT. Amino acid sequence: CSAVPGGEHTQYF.

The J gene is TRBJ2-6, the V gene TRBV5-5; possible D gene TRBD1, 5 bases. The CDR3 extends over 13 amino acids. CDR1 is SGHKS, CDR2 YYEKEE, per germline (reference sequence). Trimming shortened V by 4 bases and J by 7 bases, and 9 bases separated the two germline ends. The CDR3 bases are TGTGCCAGCAGCCGGCAGGGAGCCAACGTCCTGACTTTC. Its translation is CASSRQGANVLTF.

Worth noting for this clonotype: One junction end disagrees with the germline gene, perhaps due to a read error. The CDR3, as DNA: TGCGCCAGCAGCTTAGTGGCCCGTGAAGCTTTCTTT. Protein: CASSLVAREAFF. The rearrangement uses TRBV11-2 and TRBJ1-1; D is unclear. The V gene's germline CDR1 is SGHAT and CDR2 FQNNGV. This CDR3 region has 12 residues.

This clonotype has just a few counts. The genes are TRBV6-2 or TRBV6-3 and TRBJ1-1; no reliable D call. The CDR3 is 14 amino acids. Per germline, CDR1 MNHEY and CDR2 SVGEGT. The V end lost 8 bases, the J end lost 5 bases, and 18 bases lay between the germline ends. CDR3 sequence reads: CASGNRALGTEAFF. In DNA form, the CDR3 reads TGTGCCAGCGGGAATCGGGCCCTAGGGACTGAAGCTTTCTTT.

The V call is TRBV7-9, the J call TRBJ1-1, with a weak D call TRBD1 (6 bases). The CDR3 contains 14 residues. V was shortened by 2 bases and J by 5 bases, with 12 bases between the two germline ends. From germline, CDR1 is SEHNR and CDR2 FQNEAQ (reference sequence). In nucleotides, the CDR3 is TGTGCCAGCAGCTTAAAAGGGGGTACGACTGAAGCTTTCTTT. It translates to CASSLKGGTTEAFF.

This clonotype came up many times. CDR3 sequence: CASSFRQGRTYEQYF. In nucleotides, the CDR3 is TGTGCCAGCAGTTTTAGACAGGGGAGGACCTACGAGCAGTACTTC. V usage is TRBV12-3 or TRBV12-4 and J usage is TRBJ2-7; 8 nucleotides align to TRBD1. This CDR3 region has 15 residues. Trimming at V came to 3 bases and at J to 2 bases, leaving 6 bases not matched to a gene.

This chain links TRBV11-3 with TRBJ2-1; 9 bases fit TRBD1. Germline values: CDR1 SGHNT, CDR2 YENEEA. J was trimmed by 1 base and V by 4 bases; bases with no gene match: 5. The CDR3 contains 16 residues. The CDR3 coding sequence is TGTGCCAGCAGCTCAAAGGACAGGGGTTCCTACAATGAGCAGTTCTTC. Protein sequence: CASSSKDRGSYNEQFF.

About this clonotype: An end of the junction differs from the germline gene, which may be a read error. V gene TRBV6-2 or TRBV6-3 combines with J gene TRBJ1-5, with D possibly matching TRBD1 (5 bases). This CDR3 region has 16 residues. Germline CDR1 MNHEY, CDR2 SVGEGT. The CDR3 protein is CTSSYSNGGRGQPQHF. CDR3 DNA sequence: TGTACCAGCAGTTACTCAAACGGGGGAAGGGGTCAGCCCCAGCATTTT.

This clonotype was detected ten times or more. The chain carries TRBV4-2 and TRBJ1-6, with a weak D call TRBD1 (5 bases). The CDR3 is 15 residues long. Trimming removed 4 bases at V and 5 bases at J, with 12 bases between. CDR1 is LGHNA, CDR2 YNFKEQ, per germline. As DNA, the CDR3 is TGTGCCAGCAGCCTAACGACAGAGAATAATTCACCCCTCCACTTT. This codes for CASSLTTENNSPLHF.

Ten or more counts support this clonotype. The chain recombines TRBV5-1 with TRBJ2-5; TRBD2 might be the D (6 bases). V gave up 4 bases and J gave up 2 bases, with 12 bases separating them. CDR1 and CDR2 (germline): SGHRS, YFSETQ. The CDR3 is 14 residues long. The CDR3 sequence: CASSPRGWQETQYF. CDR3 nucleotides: TGCGCCAGCAGCCCCCGGGGGTGGCAAGAGACCCAGTACTTC. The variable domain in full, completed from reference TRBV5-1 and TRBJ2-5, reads KAGVTQTPRYLIKTRGQQVTLSCSPISGHRSVSWYQQTPGQGLQFLFEYFSETQRNKGNFPGRFSGRQFSNSRSEMNVSTLELGDSALYLCASSPRGWQETQYFGPGTRLLVL.

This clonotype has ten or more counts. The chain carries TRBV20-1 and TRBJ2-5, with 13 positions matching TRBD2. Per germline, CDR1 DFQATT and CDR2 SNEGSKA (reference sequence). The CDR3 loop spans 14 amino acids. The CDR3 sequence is CSVLAGGYQETQYF. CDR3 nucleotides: TGCAGCGTACTAGCGGGGGGGTACCAAGAGACCCAGTACTTC.